The rows below give T cell receptor beta chains drawn from one sample of a study of cytomegalovirus exposure and HLA in healthy donors. Generated by immunoSEQ multiplex PCR, the TCRdb table keeps only in-frame clones and is missing some. The data hold roughly 150,000 clones, with roughly 83% observed a single time. Sequenced material: PBMCs. These receptors were collected from a boy younger than 10 in good health and CMV-seronegative. CDR3s include the opening cysteine and the closing phenylalanine or tryptophan. D genes are given only for firm matches. Some rows have no size entry. The others give once, few or many, or a class for an expanded clone.

CDR3 protein: CASSLAAGGSEAFF; CDR3 DNA: TGTGCCAGCAGCTTAGCAGCAGGGGGGTCGGAAGCTTTCTTT; clone size: NA; J gene: TRBJ1-1; V gene: TRBV7-8; D gene: TRBD1
CDR3 protein: CASTPDSNYGYTF; CDR3 DNA: TGTGCCAGCACCCCGGACTCAAACTATGGCTACACCTTC; clone size: once; J gene: TRBJ1-2; V gene: TRBV28; D gene: NA
CDR3 protein: CAISEEGAKLGITF; CDR3 DNA: TGTGCCATCAGTGAAGAGGGGGCAAAATTGGGAATAACCTTC; clone size: NA; J gene: TRBJ1-2; V gene: TRBV10-3; D gene: TRBD1
CDR3 protein: CASRGGDRTHEQYF; CDR3 DNA: TGCGCCAGCAGAGGGGGAGACAGGACCCACGAGCAGTACTTC; clone size: NA; J gene: TRBJ2-7; V gene: TRBV5-1; D gene: NA
CDR3 protein: CASSGSGTDTQYF; CDR3 DNA: TGTGCCAGCAGCGGGAGCGGCACAGATACGCAGTATTTT; clone size: NA; J gene: TRBJ2-3; V gene: TRBV6-5; D gene: NA
CDR3 protein: CASSLLNLSPPLHF; CDR3 DNA: TGCGCCAGCAGCCTTCTGAACCTGAGCCCACCCCTCCACTTT; clone size: NA; J gene: TRBJ1-6; V gene: TRBV4-1; D gene: NA
CDR3 protein: CASSQKGEAGGLETQYF; CDR3 DNA: TGCGCCAGCAGCCAAAAGGGAGAGGCGGGGGGACTAGAGACCCAGTACTTC; clone size: NA; J gene: TRBJ2-5; V gene: TRBV4-3; D gene: TRBD2
CDR3 protein: CASSPAMGRGSNQPQHF; CDR3 DNA: TGTGCCAGCAGCCCGGCGATGGGTAGGGGTAGCAATCAGCCCCAGCATTTT; clone size: few; J gene: TRBJ1-5; V gene: TRBV13; D gene: NA
CDR3 protein: CASSRLGQPSTDTQYF; CDR3 DNA: TGTGCCAGCAGTAGACTTGGACAGCCTAGCACAGATACGCAGTATTTT; clone size: NA; J gene: TRBJ2-3; V gene: TRBV2; D gene: NA
CDR3 protein: CASSGTTSGLPYEQYF; CDR3 DNA: TGTGCCAGCAGCGGGACTACTAGCGGGTTACCTTACGAGCAGTACTTC; clone size: NA; J gene: TRBJ2-7; V gene: TRBV5-4; D gene: TRBD2
CDR3 protein: CASSDRQGEYGYTF; CDR3 DNA: TGTGCTAGCAGTGACCGACAGGGTGAATATGGCTACACCTTC; clone size: NA; J gene: TRBJ1-2; V gene: TRBV6-6; D gene: TRBD1
CDR3 protein: CAISQDPGANVLTF; CDR3 DNA: TGTGCCATCAGCCAGGATCCTGGGGCCAACGTCCTGACTTTC; clone size: NA; J gene: TRBJ2-6; V gene: TRBV10-3; D gene: NA
CDR3 protein: CASSANPGGERGYTF; CDR3 DNA: TGTGCCAGCAGCGCCAACCCAGGGGGAGAGAGAGGCTACACCTTC; clone size: NA; J gene: TRBJ1-2; V gene: TRBV7-9; D gene: TRBD1
CDR3 protein: CASSLEYQGAGYTF; CDR3 DNA: TGTGCCAGCAGCTTGGAATATCAGGGGGCCGGCTACACCTTC; clone size: once; J gene: TRBJ1-2; V gene: TRBV5-6; D gene: TRBD1
CDR3 protein: CASSLTSGSYEQYF; CDR3 DNA: TGCGCCAGCAGCCTGACTAGCGGTTCCTACGAGCAGTACTTC; clone size: NA; J gene: TRBJ2-7; V gene: TRBV4-1; D gene: TRBD2
CDR3 protein: CASTGGGRDYGYTF; CDR3 DNA: TGTGCCAGCACCGGCGGGGGACGGGACTATGGCTACACCTTC; clone size: NA; J gene: TRBJ1-2; V gene: TRBV9; D gene: NA
CDR3 protein: CASSPGVGGGPDTQYF; CDR3 DNA: TGCGCCAGCAGCCCGGGGGTTGGGGGAGGGCCAGATACGCAGTATTTT; clone size: NA; J gene: TRBJ2-3; V gene: TRBV4-3; D gene: TRBD2
CDR3 protein: CASSSETGSAGYTF; CDR3 DNA: TGTGCCAGCAGTTCAGAGACAGGGTCGGCTGGCTACACCTTC; clone size: NA; J gene: TRBJ1-2; V gene: TRBV6-6; D gene: TRBD1
CDR3 protein: CASSIGGRYDYGYTF; CDR3 DNA: TGTGCCAGTAGTATTGGAGGCAGGTACGACTATGGCTACACCTTC; clone size: NA; J gene: TRBJ1-2; V gene: TRBV19; D gene: NA
CDR3 protein: CSVEGPSGSHEQYF; CDR3 DNA: TGCAGCGTTGAAGGGCCTAGCGGGAGCCACGAGCAGTACTTC; clone size: NA; J gene: TRBJ2-7; V gene: TRBV29-1; D gene: TRBD2
CDR3 protein: CASSTSGRGTDTQYF; CDR3 DNA: TGTGCCAGCAGCACTAGCGGGAGGGGCACAGATACGCAGTATTTT; clone size: NA; J gene: TRBJ2-3; V gene: TRBV7-2; D gene: TRBD2
CDR3 protein: CASSRVGSGNSPLHF; CDR3 DNA: TGTGCCAGCAGCAGGGTGGGGTCGGGGAATTCACCCCTCCACTTT; clone size: NA; J gene: TRBJ1-6; V gene: TRBV7-9; D gene: NA
CDR3 protein: CASSFSTGGSEQYF; CDR3 DNA: TGTGCCAGCAGCTTCTCTACGGGGGGATCCGAGCAGTACTTC; clone size: NA; J gene: TRBJ2-7; V gene: TRBV7-6; D gene: TRBD2